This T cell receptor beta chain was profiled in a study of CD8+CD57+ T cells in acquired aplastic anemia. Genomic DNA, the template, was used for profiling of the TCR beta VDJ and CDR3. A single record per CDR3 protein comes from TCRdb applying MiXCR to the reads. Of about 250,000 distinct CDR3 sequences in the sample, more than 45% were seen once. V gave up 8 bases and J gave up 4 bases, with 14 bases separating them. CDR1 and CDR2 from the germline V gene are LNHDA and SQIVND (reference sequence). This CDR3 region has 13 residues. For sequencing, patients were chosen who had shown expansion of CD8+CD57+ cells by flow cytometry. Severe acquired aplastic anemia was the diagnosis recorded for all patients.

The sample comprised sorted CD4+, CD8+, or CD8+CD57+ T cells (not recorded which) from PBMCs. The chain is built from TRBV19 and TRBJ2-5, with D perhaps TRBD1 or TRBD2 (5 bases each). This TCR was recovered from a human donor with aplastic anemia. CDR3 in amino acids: CASSPYGGETQYF. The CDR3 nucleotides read TGTGCCAGTTCTCCTTATGGGGGAGAGACCCAGTACTTC.